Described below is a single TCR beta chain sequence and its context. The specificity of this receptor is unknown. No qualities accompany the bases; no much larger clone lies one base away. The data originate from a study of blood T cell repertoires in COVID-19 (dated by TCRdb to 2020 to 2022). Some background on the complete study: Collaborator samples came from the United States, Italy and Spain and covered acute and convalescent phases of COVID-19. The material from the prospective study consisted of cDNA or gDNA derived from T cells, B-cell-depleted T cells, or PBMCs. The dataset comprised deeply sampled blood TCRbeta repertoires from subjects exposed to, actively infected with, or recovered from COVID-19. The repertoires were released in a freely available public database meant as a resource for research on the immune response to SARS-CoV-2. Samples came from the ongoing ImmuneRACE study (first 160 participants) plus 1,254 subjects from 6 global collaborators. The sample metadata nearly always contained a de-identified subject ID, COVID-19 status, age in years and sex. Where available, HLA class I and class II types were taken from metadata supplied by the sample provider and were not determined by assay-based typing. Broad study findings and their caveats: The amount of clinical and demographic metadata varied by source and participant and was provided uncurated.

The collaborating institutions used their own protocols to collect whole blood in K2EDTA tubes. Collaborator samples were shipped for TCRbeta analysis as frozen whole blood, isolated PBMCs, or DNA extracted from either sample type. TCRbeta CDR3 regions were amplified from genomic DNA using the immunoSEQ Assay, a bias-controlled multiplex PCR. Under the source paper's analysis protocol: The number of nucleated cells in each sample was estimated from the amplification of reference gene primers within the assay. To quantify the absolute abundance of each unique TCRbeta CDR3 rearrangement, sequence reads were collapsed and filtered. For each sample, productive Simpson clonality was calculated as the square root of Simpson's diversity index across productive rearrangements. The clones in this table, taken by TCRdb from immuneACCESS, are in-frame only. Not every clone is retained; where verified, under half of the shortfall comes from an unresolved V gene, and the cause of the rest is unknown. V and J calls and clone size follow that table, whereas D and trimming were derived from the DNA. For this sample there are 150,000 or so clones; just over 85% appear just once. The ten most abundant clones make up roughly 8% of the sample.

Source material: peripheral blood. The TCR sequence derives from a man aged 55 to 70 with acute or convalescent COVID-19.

DNA sequence: TGTGCCACCCGGACTAGCGGATACACCGGGGAGCTGTTTTTT. Translated, it gives CATRTSGYTGELFF. The sequence links TRBV27 to TRBJ2-2; TRBD2 lines up with 10 middle nucleotides. V lost 10 bases and J lost 3 bases, and the count of bases not matched to a germline gene is 5. The germline V gene (reference sequence) specifies MNHEY as CDR1 and SMNVEV as CDR2. The CDR3 covers 14 residues, taking in both the cysteine and the phenylalanine. Just the 42-base CDR3 DNA is kept, in frame starting at base 1.